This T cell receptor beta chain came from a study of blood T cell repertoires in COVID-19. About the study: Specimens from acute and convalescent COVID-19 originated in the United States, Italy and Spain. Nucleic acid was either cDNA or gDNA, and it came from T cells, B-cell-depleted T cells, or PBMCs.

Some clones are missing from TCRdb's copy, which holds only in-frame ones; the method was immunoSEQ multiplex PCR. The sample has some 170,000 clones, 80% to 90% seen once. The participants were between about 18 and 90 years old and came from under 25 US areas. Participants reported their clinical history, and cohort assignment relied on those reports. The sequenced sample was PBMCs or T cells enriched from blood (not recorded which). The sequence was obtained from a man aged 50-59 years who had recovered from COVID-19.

CDR3 region: CASSLIGSTNEKLFF. CDR3 sequence (DNA): TGTGCCAGCAGCTTGATCGGGTCGACTAATGAAAAACTGTTTTTT. The chain links TRBV5-5 to TRBJ1-4, with unresolved D. The CDR3 is made up of 15 amino acids. Trimming took 1 base from V and 2 from J, leaving 9 bases between them. Looked up from germline, CDR1 is SGHKS and CDR2 is YYEKEE (reference sequence).